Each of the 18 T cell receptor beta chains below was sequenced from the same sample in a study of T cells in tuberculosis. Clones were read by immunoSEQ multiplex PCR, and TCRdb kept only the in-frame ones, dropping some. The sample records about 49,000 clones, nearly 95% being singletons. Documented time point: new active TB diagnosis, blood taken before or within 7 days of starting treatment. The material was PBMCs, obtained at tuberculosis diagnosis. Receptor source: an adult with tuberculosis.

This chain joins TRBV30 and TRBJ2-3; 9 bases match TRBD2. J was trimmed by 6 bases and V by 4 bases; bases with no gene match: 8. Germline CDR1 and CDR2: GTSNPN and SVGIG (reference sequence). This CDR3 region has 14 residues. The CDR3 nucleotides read TGTGCCTGGAAGGTAGCGGGAGTTTTCGATACGCAGTATTTT. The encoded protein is CAWKVAGVFDTQYF.

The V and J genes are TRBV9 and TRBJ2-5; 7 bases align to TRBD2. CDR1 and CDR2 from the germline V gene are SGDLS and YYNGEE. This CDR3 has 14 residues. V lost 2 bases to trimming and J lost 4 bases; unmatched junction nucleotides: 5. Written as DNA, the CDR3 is TGTGCCAGCAGCGTCACCGGGACTACAGAGACCCAGTACTTC. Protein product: CASSVTGTTETQYF.

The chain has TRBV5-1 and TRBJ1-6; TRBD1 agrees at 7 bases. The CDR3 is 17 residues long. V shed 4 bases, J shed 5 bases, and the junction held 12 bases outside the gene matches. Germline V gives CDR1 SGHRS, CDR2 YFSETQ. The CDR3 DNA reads TGCGCCAGCAGCCGAACAGGGGAAGGGGTGAATAATTCACCCCTCCACTTT. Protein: CASSRTGEGVNNSPLHF.

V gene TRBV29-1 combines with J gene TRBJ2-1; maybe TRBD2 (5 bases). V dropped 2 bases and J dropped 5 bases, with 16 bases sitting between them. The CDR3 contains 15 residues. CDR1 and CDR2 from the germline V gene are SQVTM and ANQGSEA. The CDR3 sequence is CSVEPHQRPNNEQFF. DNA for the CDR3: TGCAGCGTTGAACCTCATCAGCGGCCGAACAATGAGCAGTTCTTC.

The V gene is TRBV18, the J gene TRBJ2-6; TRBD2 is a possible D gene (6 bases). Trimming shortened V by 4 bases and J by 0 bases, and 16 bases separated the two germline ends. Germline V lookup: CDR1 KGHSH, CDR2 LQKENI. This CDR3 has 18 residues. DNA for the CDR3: TGTGCCAGCTCACGGGACTTGCAAACATCCTCTGGGGCCAACGTCCTGACTTTC. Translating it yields CASSRDLQTSSGANVLTF.

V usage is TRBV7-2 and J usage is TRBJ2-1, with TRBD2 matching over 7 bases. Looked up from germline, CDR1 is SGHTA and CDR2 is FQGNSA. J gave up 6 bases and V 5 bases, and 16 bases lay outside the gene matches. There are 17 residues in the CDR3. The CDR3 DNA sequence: TGTGCCAGCAGCATGACTAGCCCCATATTTGGGGCCAATGAGCAGTTCTTC. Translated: CASSMTSPIFGANEQFF.

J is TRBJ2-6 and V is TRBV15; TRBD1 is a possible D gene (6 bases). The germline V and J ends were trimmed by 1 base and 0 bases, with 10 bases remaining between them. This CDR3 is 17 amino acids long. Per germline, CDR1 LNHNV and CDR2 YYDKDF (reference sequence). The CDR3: CATSRGDRSSGANVLTF. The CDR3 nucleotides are TGTGCCACCAGCAGAGGAGACAGGAGCTCTGGGGCCAACGTCCTGACTTTC.

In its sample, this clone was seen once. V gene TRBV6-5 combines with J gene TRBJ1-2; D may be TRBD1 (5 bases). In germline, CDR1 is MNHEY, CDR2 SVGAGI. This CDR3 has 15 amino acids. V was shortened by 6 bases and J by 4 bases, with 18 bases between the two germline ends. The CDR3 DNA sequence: TGTGCCAGCAGGGGCGGGGACGGTCTCAGCTATGGCTACACCTTC. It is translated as CASRGGDGLSYGYTF.

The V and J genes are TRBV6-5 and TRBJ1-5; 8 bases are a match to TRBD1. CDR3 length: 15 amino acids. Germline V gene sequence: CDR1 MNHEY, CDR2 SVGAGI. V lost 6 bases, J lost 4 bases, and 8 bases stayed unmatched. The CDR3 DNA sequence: TGTGCCAGCAGCCAAACCGGGACAGGAAATCAGCCCCAGCATTTT. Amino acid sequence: CASSQTGTGNQPQHF.

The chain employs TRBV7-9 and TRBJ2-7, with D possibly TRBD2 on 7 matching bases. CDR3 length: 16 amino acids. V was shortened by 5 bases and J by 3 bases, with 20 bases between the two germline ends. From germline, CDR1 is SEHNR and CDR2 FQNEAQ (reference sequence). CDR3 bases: TGTGCCAGCAGCCCCCCGGGGGCGGGAGAAATCTACGAGCAGTACTTC. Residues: CASSPPGAGEIYEQYF.

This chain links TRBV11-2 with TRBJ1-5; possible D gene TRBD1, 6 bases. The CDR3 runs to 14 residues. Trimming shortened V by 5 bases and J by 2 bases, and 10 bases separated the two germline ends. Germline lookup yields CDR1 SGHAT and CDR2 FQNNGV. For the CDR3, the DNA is TGTGCCAGCAGCGGGCGGACAGGCAATCAGCCCCAGCATTTT. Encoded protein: CASSGRTGNQPQHF.

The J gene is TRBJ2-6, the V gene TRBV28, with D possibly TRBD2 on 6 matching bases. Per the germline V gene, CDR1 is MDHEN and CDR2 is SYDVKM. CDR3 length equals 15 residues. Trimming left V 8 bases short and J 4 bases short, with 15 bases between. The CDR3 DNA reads TGTGCCAGCCTGATGGGGGGTACCGGGGCCAACGTCCTGACTTTC. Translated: CASLMGGTGANVLTF.

CDR3 sequence: CASSYSGRVNYEQYF. CDR3 sequence (DNA): TGTGCCAGCAGTTACAGCGGGAGGGTTAACTACGAGCAGTACTTC. The V gene is TRBV27, the J gene TRBJ2-7, with 10 nucleotides matching TRBD2. Germline assignment: CDR1 MNHEY and CDR2 SMNVEV (reference sequence). The CDR3 has 15 residues. V shed 4 bases and J 3 bases; nucleotides not matched to a gene: 6.

The CDR3 DNA is TGTGCCAGTCGGGATTATAGCGGGAGACCCGGGGAGCTGTTTTTT. Protein product: CASRDYSGRPGELFF. The chain couples TRBV19 to TRBJ2-2, with 9 positions matching TRBD2. With 8 bases clipped from V and 6 bases from J, the junction kept 10 bases outside the gene matches. CDR1 is LNHDA and CDR2 is SQIVND in the germline V gene (reference sequence). This CDR3 spans 15 amino acids.

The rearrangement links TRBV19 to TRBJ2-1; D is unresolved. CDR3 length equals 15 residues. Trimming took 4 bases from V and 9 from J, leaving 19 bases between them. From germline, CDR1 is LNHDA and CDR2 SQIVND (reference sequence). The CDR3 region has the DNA TGTGCCAGTAGTACTACCGGCCTAATCCGCGGTGAGCAGTTCTTC. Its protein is CASSTTGLIRGEQFF.

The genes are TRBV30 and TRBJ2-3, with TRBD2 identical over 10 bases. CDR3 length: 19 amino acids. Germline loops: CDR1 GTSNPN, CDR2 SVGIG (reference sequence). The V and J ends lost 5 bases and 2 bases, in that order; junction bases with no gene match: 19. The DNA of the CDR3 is TGTGCCTGGGGGCCATCGCTAGCGGGAGACAGATTAAACACAGATACGCAGTATTTT. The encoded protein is CAWGPSLAGDRLNTDTQYF.

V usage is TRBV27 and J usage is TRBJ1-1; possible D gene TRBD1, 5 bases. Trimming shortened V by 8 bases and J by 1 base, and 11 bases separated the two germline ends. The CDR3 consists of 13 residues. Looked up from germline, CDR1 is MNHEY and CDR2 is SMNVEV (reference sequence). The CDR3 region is CASGRTGNTEAFF. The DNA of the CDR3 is TGTGCCAGCGGTCGCACAGGGAACACTGAAGCTTTCTTT.

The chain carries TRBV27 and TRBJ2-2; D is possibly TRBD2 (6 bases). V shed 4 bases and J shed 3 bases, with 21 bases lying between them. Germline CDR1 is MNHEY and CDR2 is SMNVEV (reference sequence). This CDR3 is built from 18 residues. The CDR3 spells CASSSYFWAGIDTGELFF. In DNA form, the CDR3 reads TGTGCCAGCAGTTCCTATTTTTGGGCGGGAATTGACACCGGGGAGCTGTTTTTT.